The 14 T cell receptor beta chains below come from one sample, sequenced in a study of blood T cell repertoires in COVID-19. Sequencing used immunoSEQ multiplex PCR; TCRdb keeps in-frame clones, though not all of them. The table lists about 310,000 clones, roughly 91% of them singletons. What was sequenced was peripheral blood. These receptors were taken from a man aged 50-60 years with active or convalescent COVID-19.

The J gene is TRBJ2-7, the V gene TRBV6-5, with TRBD2 matching over 14 bases. The germline gives CDR1 MNHEY, CDR2 SVGAGI. This CDR3 is 15 amino acids long. V gave up 6 bases and J gave up 2 bases; unmatched junction bases: 3. The CDR3 spells CASSPGLAGAYEQYF. CDR3 bases: TGTGCCAGCAGCCCGGGACTAGCGGGAGCCTACGAGCAGTACTTC.

This rearrangement joins TRBV6-6 to TRBJ1-6; tentative D call: TRBD1 (6 bases). The CDR3 loop spans 15 amino acids. Germline V CDR1 and CDR2: MNHNY, SVGAGI (reference sequence). Between the trimmed V and J ends, which lost 0 bases and 5 bases, there was a span of 8 bases. DNA of the CDR3: TGTGCCAGCAGTTACTCCGGACAGAATAATTCACCCCTCCACTTT. The encoded protein is CASSYSGQNNSPLHF.

This chain joins TRBV14 and TRBJ1-5; 11 bases agree with TRBD1. V shed 1 base, J shed 0 bases, and the junction held 5 bases outside the gene matches. The CDR3 consists of 18 residues. CDR1 and CDR2 from the germline V gene are SGHDN and FVKESK. Here the CDR3 reads CASSQAPDRGHSNQPQHF. CDR3 DNA sequence: TGTGCCAGCAGCCAAGCCCCGGACAGGGGGCATAGCAATCAGCCCCAGCATTTT.

The chain employs TRBV11-2 and TRBJ2-2, with D possibly matching TRBD2 (6 bases). Trimming cost V 5 bases and J 1 base, with 14 bases left between them. Germline-derived CDR1 and CDR2 are SGHAT and FQNNGV. The length of the CDR3 is 16 residues. The CDR3 bases are TGTGCCAGCAGCCTTCATACGCGGGGGAACACCGGGGAGCTGTTTTTT. It encodes CASSLHTRGNTGELFF. The whole variable domain, filled in from reference TRBV11-2 and TRBJ2-2, reads EAGVAQSPRYKIIEKRQSVAFWCNPISGHATLYWYQQILGQGPKLLIQFQNNGVVDDSQLPKDRFSAERLKGVDSTLKIQPAKLEDSAVYLCASSLHTRGNTGELFFGEGSRLTVL.

The chain has TRBV18 and TRBJ1-5; D call uncertain. Germline CDR1 is KGHSH and CDR2 is LQKENI. The CDR3 is 14 amino acids. Between the trimmed V and J ends, which lost 2 bases and 5 bases, there was a span of 10 bases. CDR3 DNA: TGTGCCAGCTCACCAGGGAGAGCTCATCAGCCCCAGCATTTT. Protein product: CASSPGRAHQPQHF.

The chain has TRBV2 and TRBJ2-2; perhaps TRBD1 as D (5 bases). The germline V and J ends were trimmed by 4 bases and 5 bases, with 5 bases remaining between them. The CDR3 consists of 12 residues. Germline V lookup: CDR1 SNHLY, CDR2 FYNNEI. CDR3 protein: CASSGQTGELFF. CDR3 nucleotide sequence: TGTGCCAGCAGTGGACAGACCGGGGAGCTGTTTTTT.

The V gene is TRBV7-2, the J gene TRBJ1-2, with 10 positions matching TRBD1. Germline values: CDR1 SGHTA, CDR2 FQGNSA. The ends lost 3 bases at V and 5 bases at J; junction bases unmatched: 3. The CDR3 is 14 amino acids. This chain's CDR3 is CASSLDRGGYGYTF. CDR3 DNA sequence: TGTGCCAGCAGCTTGGACAGGGGGGGTTATGGCTACACCTTC.

The genes are TRBV30 and TRBJ1-1, with D tentatively TRBD1 (5 bases). CDR1 is GTSNPN, CDR2 SVGIG, per germline (reference sequence). The CDR3 has 14 amino acids. Trimming took 1 base from V and 3 from J, leaving 12 bases between them. The CDR3 protein is CAWSGSLGDTEAFF. CDR3 nucleotides: TGTGCCTGGAGTGGTTCTCTAGGGGACACTGAAGCTTTCTTT.

This clone has just one count. The V gene is TRBV9, the J gene TRBJ1-4; possibly TRBD1 for D (5 bases). Between the trimmed V and J ends, which lost 1 base and 7 bases, there was a span of 14 bases. Germline CDR1 and CDR2: SGDLS and YYNGEE. The CDR3 totals 15 residues. CDR3 in amino acids: CASSVSGLTGEKLFF. In DNA, the CDR3 is TGTGCCAGCAGCGTATCAGGGCTGACGGGTGAAAAACTGTTTTTT.

The CDR3 DNA reads as TGTGCCAGCAGTGCTCGTAGGGGTTACACCGGGGAGCTGTTTTTT. It codes for CASSARRGYTGELFF. The gene calls are TRBV28 and TRBJ2-2, with D maybe TRBD1 (5 bases). CDR1 and CDR2 from the germline V gene are MDHEN and SYDVKM. Between the trimmed V and J ends, which lost 5 bases and 3 bases, there was a span of 13 bases. This CDR3 contains 15 residues.

This chain joins TRBV5-1 and TRBJ2-2; tentatively, D is TRBD2 (6 bases). V lost 4 bases, J lost 5 bases, and 18 bases lay in between. Germline V gene sequence: CDR1 SGHRS, CDR2 YFSETQ. The CDR3 spans 16 residues. This CDR3 reads CASSPLGSGRTGELFF. CDR3 nucleotide sequence: TGCGCCAGCAGCCCCCTCGGGAGCGGGCGGACCGGGGAGCTGTTTTTT.

This clone has just a few counts. The rearrangement joins TRBV18 to TRBJ1-1; TRBD1 aligns across 8 bases. Unmatched junction bases numbered 8, after V lost 5 bases and J lost 3 bases. Germline assignment: CDR1 KGHSH and CDR2 LQKENI. The CDR3 consists of 15 residues. CDR3 nucleotides: TGTGCCAGCTCAGGCCCAGGGGGCCGTGACACTGAAGCTTTCTTT. This encodes CASSGPGGRDTEAFF.

This chain connects TRBV30 to TRBJ2-5, with D hard to call. The CDR3 consists of 15 residues. Germline values: CDR1 GTSNPN, CDR2 SVGIG (reference sequence). Trimming took 2 bases from V and 5 from J, leaving 18 bases between them. CDR3 nucleotides: TGTGCCTGGAGTCTAGGTCTTACCTATGAGGAGACCCAGTACTTC. Its protein product is CAWSLGLTYEETQYF.

This clone was counted only a few times. The gene calls are TRBV3-1 (or the pseudogene TRBV3-2) and TRBJ2-7; 9 positions agree with TRBD1. CDR3 length equals 16 residues. Trimming at V came to 3 bases and at J to 4 bases, leaving 10 bases not matched to a gene. CDR1 and CDR2 from the germline V gene are LGHDT and YNNKEL (reference sequence). CDR3 in DNA: TGTGCCAGCAGCCACGCCTGGGGGACAGGGAGTTACGAGCAGTACTTC. It translates to CASSHAWGTGSYEQYF.